This TCR beta chain appears in the sequencing data of a study of blood T cell repertoires in COVID-19. Study overall: Specimens from acute and convalescent COVID-19 originated in the United States, Italy and Spain. In each case, the material was cDNA or gDNA derived from T cells, B-cell-depleted T cells, or PBMCs.

Germline CDR1 is MNHEY and CDR2 is SVGAGI. Trimming removed 2 bases from V and 5 bases from J, with 9 bases in between. The CDR3 is 13 amino acids. Under the authors' procedure: By means of reference gene primer amplification, nucleated cell counts were estimated. Produced via immunoSEQ multiplex PCR; TCRdb's table is partial and in-frame only. V and J calls and clone size follow that table, whereas D and trimming were derived from the DNA. Found here are a few hundred thousand clones, almost 90% of them singletons; the top ten hold roughly 1.4%. The chain uses TRBV6-5 and TRBJ1-1, with TRBD1 as a possible D gene (6 bases). Sample: peripheral blood. This receptor was identified in a man of 80 years or more with acute or convalescent COVID-19. The CDR3 here is CASSYERGTEAFF. The CDR3 DNA is TGTGCCAGCAGTTACGAAAGGGGGACTGAAGCTTTCTTT.